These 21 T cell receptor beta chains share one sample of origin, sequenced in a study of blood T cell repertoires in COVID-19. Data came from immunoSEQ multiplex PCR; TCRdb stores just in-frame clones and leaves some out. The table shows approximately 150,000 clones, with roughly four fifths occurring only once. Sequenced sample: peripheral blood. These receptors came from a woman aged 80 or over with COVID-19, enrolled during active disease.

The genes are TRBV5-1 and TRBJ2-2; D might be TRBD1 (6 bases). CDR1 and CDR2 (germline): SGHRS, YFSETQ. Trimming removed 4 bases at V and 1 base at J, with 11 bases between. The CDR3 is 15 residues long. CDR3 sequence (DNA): TGCGCCAGCAGCAGTTTGACAGGGAACACCGGGGAGCTGTTTTTT. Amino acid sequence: CASSSLTGNTGELFF.

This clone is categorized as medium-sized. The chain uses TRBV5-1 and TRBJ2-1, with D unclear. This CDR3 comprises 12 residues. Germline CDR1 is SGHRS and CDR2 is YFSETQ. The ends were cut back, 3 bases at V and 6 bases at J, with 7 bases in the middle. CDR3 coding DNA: TGCGCCAGCAGCTCAGGCGTCAATGAGCAGTTCTTC. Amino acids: CASSSGVNEQFF.

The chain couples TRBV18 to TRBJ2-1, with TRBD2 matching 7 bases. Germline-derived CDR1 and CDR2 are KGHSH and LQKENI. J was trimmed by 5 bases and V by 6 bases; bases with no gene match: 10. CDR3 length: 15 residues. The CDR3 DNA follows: TGTGCCAGCTCCCTAGCGGCAAGTTATAACAATGAGCAGTTCTTC. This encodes CASSLAASYNNEQFF.

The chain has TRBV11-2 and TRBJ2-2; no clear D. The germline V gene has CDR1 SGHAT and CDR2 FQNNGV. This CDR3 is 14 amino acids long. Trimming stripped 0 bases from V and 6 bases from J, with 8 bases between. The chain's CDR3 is CASSLDFLPGELFF. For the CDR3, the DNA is TGTGCCAGCAGCTTAGATTTTCTCCCCGGGGAGCTGTTTTTT.

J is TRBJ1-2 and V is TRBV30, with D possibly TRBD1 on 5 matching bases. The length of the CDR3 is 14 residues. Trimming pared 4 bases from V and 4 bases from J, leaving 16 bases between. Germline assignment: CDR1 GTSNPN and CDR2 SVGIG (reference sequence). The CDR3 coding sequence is TGTGCCTGGACAGGGCCGAATTCCATCTATGGCTACACCTTC. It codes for CAWTGPNSIYGYTF. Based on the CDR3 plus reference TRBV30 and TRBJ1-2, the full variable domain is SQTIHQWPATLVQPVGSPLSLECTVEGTSNPNLYWYRQAAGRGLQLLFYSVGIGQISSEVPQNLSASRPQDRQFILSSKKLLLSDSGFYLCAWTGPNSIYGYTFGSGTRLTVV.

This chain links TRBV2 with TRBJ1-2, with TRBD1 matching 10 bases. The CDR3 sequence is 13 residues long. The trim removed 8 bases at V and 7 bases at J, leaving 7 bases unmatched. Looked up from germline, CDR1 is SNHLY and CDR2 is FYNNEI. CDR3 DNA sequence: TGTGCCAGCCCATTCCGGGACAGGGGTGGCTACACCTTC. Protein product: CASPFRDRGGYTF.

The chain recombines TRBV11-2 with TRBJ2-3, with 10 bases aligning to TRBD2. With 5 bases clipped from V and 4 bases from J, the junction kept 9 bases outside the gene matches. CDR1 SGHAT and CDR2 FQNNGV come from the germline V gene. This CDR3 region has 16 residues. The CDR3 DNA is TGTGCCAGCAGCCCCAGCAGCGGGAGGGCGGCAGATACGCAGTATTTT. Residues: CASSPSSGRAADTQYF.

CDR3 in DNA: TGTGCCAGCAGTCCGAGCCGGGGGGGCGTGCGTGAAGCTTTCTTT. This gives the protein CASSPSRGGVREAFF. The rearrangement uses TRBV6-6 and TRBJ1-1; D perhaps matches TRBD1 (6 bases). V was shortened by 5 bases and J by 7 bases, with 20 bases between the two germline ends. The CDR3 is made up of 15 amino acids. Germline CDR1 MNHNY, CDR2 SVGAGI (reference sequence).

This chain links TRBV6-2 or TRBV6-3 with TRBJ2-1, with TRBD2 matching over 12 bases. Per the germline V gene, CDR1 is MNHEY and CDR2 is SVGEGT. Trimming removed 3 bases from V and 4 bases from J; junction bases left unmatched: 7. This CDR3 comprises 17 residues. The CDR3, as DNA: TGTGCCAGCAGTTATGTCCTTGGACTAGCGGGGTACAATGAGCAGTTCTTC. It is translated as CASSYVLGLAGYNEQFF.

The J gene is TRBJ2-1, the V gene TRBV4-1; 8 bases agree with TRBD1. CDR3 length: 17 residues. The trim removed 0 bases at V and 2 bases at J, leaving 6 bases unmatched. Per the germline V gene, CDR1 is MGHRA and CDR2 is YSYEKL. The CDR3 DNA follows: TGCGCCAGCAGCCAAGATAACAGGGGGACCCCCTACAATGAGCAGTTCTTC. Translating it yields CASSQDNRGTPYNEQFF.

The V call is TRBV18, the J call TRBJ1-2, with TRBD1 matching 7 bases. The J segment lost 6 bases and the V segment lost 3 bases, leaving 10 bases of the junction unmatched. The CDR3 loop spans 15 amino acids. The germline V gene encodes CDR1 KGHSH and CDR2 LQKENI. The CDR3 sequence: CASSPLSGQPNGYTF. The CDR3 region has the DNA TGTGCCAGCTCACCGCTTTCGGGACAGCCAAATGGCTACACCTTC. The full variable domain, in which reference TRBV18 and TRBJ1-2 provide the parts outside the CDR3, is NAGVMQNPRHLVRRRGQEARLRCSPMKGHSHVYWYRQLPEEGLKFMVYLQKENIIDESGMPKERFSAEFPKEGPSILRIQQVVRGDSAAYFCASSPLSGQPNGYTFGSGTRLTVV.

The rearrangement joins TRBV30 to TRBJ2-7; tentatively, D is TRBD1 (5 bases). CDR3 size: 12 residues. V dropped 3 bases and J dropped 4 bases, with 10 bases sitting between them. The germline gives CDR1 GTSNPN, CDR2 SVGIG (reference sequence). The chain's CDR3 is CAWSADSYEQYF. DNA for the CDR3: TGTGCCTGGAGCGCTGACAGTTACGAGCAGTACTTC.

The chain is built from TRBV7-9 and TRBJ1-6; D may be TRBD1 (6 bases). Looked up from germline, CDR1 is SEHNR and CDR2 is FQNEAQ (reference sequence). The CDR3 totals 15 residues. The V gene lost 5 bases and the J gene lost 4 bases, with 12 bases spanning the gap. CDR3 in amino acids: CASSPTGHYNSPLHF. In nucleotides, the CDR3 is TGTGCCAGCAGCCCTACGGGACATTATAATTCACCCCTCCACTTT.

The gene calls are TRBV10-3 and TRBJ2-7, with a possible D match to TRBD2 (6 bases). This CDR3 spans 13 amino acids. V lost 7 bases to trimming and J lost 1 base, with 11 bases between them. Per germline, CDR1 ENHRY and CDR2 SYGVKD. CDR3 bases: TGTGCCATCAAGGAGGGTCCATCCTACGAGCAGTACTTC. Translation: CAIKEGPSYEQYF.

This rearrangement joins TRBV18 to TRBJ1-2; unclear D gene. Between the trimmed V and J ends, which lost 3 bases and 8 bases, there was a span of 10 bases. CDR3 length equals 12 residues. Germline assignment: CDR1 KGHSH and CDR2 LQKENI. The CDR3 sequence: CASSPGVLGYTF. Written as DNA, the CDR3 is TGTGCCAGCTCACCCGGAGTCTTGGGCTACACCTTC.

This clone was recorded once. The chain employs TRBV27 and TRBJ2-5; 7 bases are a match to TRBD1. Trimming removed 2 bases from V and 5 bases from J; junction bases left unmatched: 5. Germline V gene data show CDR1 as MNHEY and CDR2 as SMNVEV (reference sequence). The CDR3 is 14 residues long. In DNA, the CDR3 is TGTGCCAGCAGTTTAAGGGGGCGCATGGAGACCCAGTACTTC. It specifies CASSLRGRMETQYF.

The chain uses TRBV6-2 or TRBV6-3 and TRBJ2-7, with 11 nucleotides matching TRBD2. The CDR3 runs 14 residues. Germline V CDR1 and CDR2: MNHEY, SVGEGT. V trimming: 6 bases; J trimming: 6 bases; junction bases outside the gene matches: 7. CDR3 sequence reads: CASSTTGTSGEQYF. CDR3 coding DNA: TGTGCCAGCAGCACCACCGGGACTAGCGGCGAGCAGTACTTC.

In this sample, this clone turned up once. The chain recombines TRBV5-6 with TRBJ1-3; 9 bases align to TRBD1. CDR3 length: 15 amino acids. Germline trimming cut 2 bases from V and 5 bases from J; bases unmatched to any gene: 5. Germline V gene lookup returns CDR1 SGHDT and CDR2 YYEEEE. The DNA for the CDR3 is TGTGCCAGCAGCTTCACCGGGACAGGGAGAAACACCATATATTTT. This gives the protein CASSFTGTGRNTIYF.

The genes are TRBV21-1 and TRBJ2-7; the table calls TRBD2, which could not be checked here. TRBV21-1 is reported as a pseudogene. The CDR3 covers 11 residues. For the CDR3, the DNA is TGTGCCGAGGGAAAAACTTACGAGCAGTACTTC. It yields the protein CAEGKTYEQYF.

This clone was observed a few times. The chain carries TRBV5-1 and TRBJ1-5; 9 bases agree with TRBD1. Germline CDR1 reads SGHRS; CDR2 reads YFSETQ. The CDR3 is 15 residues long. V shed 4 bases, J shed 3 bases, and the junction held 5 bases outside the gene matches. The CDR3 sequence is CASSLGQGTNQPQHF. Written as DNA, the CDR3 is TGCGCCAGCAGCCTAGGACAGGGGACCAATCAGCCCCAGCATTTT.

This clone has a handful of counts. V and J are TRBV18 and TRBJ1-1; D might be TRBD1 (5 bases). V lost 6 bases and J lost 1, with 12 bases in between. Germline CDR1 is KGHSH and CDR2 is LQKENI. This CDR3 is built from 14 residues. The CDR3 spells CASSFGGANTEAFF. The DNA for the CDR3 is TGTGCCAGCTCCTTTGGAGGGGCGAACACTGAAGCTTTCTTT.